This T cell receptor beta chain was obtained from a study of T cell clones after liver transplantation (dated by TCRdb to between 2018 and 2020). General notes on the study: Samples were obtained from ITN030ST, a randomized trial in which withdrawal of immunosuppression was attempted within 2 years of liver transplantation. Three of the eight recipients were HCV-positive; the others were transplanted for non-autoimmune, non-viral indications. Blood samples were collected pre-transplant, pre-randomization before withdrawal, and post-randomization after either complete withdrawal or failed withdrawal. Tolerance meant complete immunosuppression withdrawal for at least one year without liver enzymes rising beyond twice the upper limit of normal. The study cohort included 8 liver transplant recipients, of whom 3 were classified as tolerant and 5 as non-tolerant. After a pre-transplant mixed lymphocyte reaction, TCRbeta sequencing was used to pinpoint donor-reactive T cell clones, which were subsequently tracked in post-transplant blood. Until randomization at 12-24 months post-transplant, subjects were given standard immunosuppression, with no induction therapy. Third party-reactive TCRbeta sequences were also identified from pre-transplant MLRs to serve as an antigen-independent comparator for donor-reactive sequences.

High-throughput TCRbeta CDR3 sequencing of frozen genomic DNA was performed by immunoSEQ, including PCR amplification, mapping, bias correction and internal controls. The authors processed their data as follows. Only productive rearrangements were retained, and each unique TCRbeta sequence was defined by its CDR3 nucleotide sequence together with its V and J gene. A sequence counted as donor-reactive only if the sequence showed at least 5-fold expansion in CFSE-low cells compared with unstimulated pre-transplant cells and had a frequency of at least 0.01%. Minimum frequency thresholds were set for each subject on the basis of the unstimulated sample with the lowest template count, so that a detection power of at least 90% was ensured. Jensen-Shannon divergence between the top 1000 TCRbeta sequences after and before transplant was used to measure repertoire turnover. Changes in detection of donor-reactive sequences were assessed with two-sided Fisher's exact tests. What TCRdb holds here is the immuneACCESS table cut down to in-frame rearrangements. Part of the clones is not present; checked against another copy, under half of the missing clones reflect an unresolved V gene, and the others are unexplained. Clone size and the V and J calls come from that table; the DNA yielded D and trimming. The sample contains roughly 100,000 clones, approximately 79% of them found a single time. The ten largest clonotypes hold roughly 3.1% of the sample.

V was cut back by 2 bases and J by 2 bases, leaving a gap of 6 bases between them. Spanning cysteine to phenylalanine, the CDR3 consists of 13 amino acids. Only the CDR3 region is kept as DNA, spanning 39 bases read in frame from base 1. CDR1 and CDR2, looked up from the germline V gene, are MRHNA and SNTAGT. This clone occurred a few times. The target of this receptor is not known. Base-call qualities are not available, and no considerably larger clone is one nucleotide away. The paper as a whole reports these results and caveats: Conclusions were preliminary, limited by small, heterogeneous patient numbers and non-standardized post-transplant time points. In 5 of 8 subjects, circulating donor-reactive CD4 TCRbeta sequences decreased significantly after transplant, regardless of tolerance or HCV status. Without allograft tissue specimens, donor-reactive T cells may have migrated into the graft rather than being deleted. Donor-reactive sequences decreased more than third party-reactive sequences, which suggests partial antigen-specific deletion that was not related to withdrawal success. Low numbers of available donor cells limited the measurable donor-reactive repertoire in two subjects. When repertoire turnover was accounted for, significantly reduced detection of donor-reactive sequences was found in 7 of 8 subjects for CD4 and in 8 of 8 subjects for CD8.

Unstimulated PBMCs, after thawing, were stained for CD3, CD4 and CD8 and then FACS-sorted into CD3+CD4+ and CD3+CD8+ populations. All 8 studied subjects were randomized to withdrawal of immunosuppression. The Qiagen DNeasy Blood and Tissue Kit was used for genomic DNA isolation. The chain employs TRBV6-4 and TRBJ1-1; no confident D gene assignment can be made. Here the sequenced sample was CD4+ T cells from blood, taken 45 to 50 months after liver transplant. This sequence was found in a human patient who received a liver transplant. After transplantation, some T cells may belong to the graft donor instead of the recipient. This receptor has the CDR3 CASSDNPNTEAFF. The sequenced DNA is TGTGCCAGCAGTGACAATCCCAACACTGAAGCTTTCTTT.